This paragraph reports one TCR beta chain. Its antigen is unknown. This specimen comes from a study of T cells after yellow fever vaccination. Background on the study: SMART-Seq v4 Ultra Low Input prepared libraries from low-cell fractions. Whole-study findings and limits: Faster peaking, at day 5 versus 15, marked a secondary response that was weaker.

TCRdb re-derived calls from the 5' RACE reads in MiXCR, one entry per CDR3 protein. This table has 130,000 or so distinct CDR3 sequences, over 12% appearing once. J lost 2 bases, V lost 3 bases, and 5 bases had no gene match. There are 16 residues in the CDR3. The V gene's germline CDR1 is MGHDK and CDR2 SYGVNS. Sequences were derived from CD8+ T cells sorted from PBMCs, sampled 5 days after the yellow fever booster vaccination. This clonotype originated in a man aged 18 to 30 who received the YFV17D yellow fever vaccine. The rearrangement joins TRBV25-1 to TRBJ1-5; 9 bases match TRBD1. CDR3 sequence: CASSDDRGGGNQPQHF. Written as DNA, the CDR3 is TGTGCCAGCAGTGACGACAGGGGGGGCGGCAATCAGCCCCAGCATTTT.